This TCR beta chain was profiled in a study of blood T cell repertoires in COVID-19 (dated by TCRdb to 2018 to 2021). Regarding the research as a whole: The collaborator samples originated in the United States, Italy and Spain and spanned the acute and convalescent phases of COVID-19. The material from the prospective study consisted of cDNA or gDNA derived from T cells, B-cell-depleted T cells, or PBMCs. Deeply sampled blood TCRbeta repertoires from subjects exposed to, actively infected with, or recovered from COVID-19 were included in the dataset. The repertoires were made available in a free public database intended to serve as a resource for research on the immune response to SARS-CoV-2. Samples came from the ongoing ImmuneRACE study (first 160 participants) plus 1,254 subjects from 6 global collaborators. Nearly every sample came with metadata listing a de-identified subject ID, COVID-19 status, age in years and sex. Where available, HLA class I and class II types were obtained from metadata supplied by the sample provider rather than from assay-based typing.

TCRbeta CDR3 regions were amplified from genomic DNA using the immunoSEQ Assay, a bias-controlled multiplex PCR. Under the source paper's analysis protocol: Within the assay, amplification of reference gene primers was used to estimate how many nucleated cells each sample contained. To quantify the absolute abundance of each unique TCRbeta CDR3 rearrangement, sequence reads were collapsed and filtered. For each sample, productive Simpson clonality was calculated as the square root of Simpson's diversity index across productive rearrangements. TCRdb took over this immuneACCESS table, retaining in-frame rearrangements with V and J assigned. Such tables are incomplete; in checked studies, under half of the missing clones stem from an unresolved V gene, and the remainder is unexplained. D and trimming come from the DNA, and the V and J calls and clone size come from that table. The sample data list about 120,000 clones, and roughly nine tenths of these were observed just once. The biggest ten clones account for around a quarter of the sample.

From the cysteine up to the phenylalanine, the CDR3 has a length of 15 residues. Here the CDR3 DNA is all that survives: 45 bases in frame from base 1. V loses 5 bases at its end and J loses 2 bases; junction bases beyond the gene matches: 7. Looking up the germline V gene (reference sequence) yields CDR1 SEHNR and CDR2 FQNEAQ. Turning to this clone: No antigen is known for it. No qualities accompany the bases; no much larger clone lies one base away.

The paper as a whole reports these results and caveats: How much clinical and demographic metadata was included differed by source and by participant, and the metadata was provided uncurated.

Each collaborating institution followed its own protocols to collect whole blood in K2EDTA tubes. Collaborator samples were shipped for TCRbeta analysis as frozen whole blood, isolated PBMCs, or DNA extracted from either sample type. This chain is built from TRBV7-9 and TRBJ2-5, with 8 central nucleotides matching TRBD2. Source material: peripheral blood. This TCR was sampled from a man in his 70s with active or convalescent COVID-19. The nucleotide sequence reads as follows: TGTGCCAGCAGCCCAATCCTAGCGGGTCAAGAGACCCAGTACTTC. It translates as CASSPILAGQETQYF. Here the CDR3 is joined to the reference TRBV7-9 and TRBJ2-5 genes, and the full variable domain is: DTGVSQNPRHKITKRGQNVTFRCDPISEHNRLYWYRQTLGQGPEFLTYFQNEAQLEKSRLLSDRFSAERPKGSFSTLEIQRTEQGDSAMYLCASSPILAGQETQYFGPGTRLLVL.